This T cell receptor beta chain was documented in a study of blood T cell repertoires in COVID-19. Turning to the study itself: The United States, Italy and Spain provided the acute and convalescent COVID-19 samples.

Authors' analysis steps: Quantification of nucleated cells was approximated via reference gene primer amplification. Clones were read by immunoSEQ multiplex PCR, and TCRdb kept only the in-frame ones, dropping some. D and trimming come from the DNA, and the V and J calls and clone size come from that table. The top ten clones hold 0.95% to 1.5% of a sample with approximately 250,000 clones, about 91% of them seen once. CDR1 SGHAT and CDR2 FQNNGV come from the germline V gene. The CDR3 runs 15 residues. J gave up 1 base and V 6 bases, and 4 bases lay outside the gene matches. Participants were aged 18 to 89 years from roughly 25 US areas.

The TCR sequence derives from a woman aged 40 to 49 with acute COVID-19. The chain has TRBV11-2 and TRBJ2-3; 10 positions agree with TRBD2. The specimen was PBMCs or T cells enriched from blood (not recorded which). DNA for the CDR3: TGTGCCAGCAGACCCGGACTAGCGGGCACAGATACGCAGTATTTT. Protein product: CASRPGLAGTDTQYF. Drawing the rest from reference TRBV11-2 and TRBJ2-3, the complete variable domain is EAGVAQSPRYKIIEKRQSVAFWCNPISGHATLYWYQQILGQGPKLLIQFQNNGVVDDSQLPKDRFSAERLKGVDSTLKIQPAKLEDSAVYLCASRPGLAGTDTQYFGPGTRLTVL.